This TCR beta chain was observed in a study of cytomegalovirus exposure and HLA in healthy donors. Study-level information: Clustering assigned 81% of the 350 to 450 genotyped donors to the Caucasian-associated ancestry cluster.

A note on this clone: The target antigen is unknown.

13 Jbeta primers and 60 Vbeta primers were used for the PCR. TCRdb keeps only in-frame clones here, not all; method: immunoSEQ multiplex PCR. The sample lists about 100,000 clones, 65% to 85% occurring once. The study's findings and limits: About 90% or about 30% of the time was how often most TCR beta V segments were productive, according to an earlier analysis.

The CDR3 loop spans 12 amino acids. Germline CDR1 is SQVTM and CDR2 is ANQGSEA. The junction had 1 base not matched to a gene; V was cut back by 6 bases and J by 3 bases. The rearrangement joins TRBV29-1 to TRBJ2-3, with TRBD1 matching 9 bases. What was sequenced was PBMCs. This clonotype was sampled from an older woman in good health and CMV-seropositive. The CDR3 protein is CSVGQGTDTQYF. The CDR3 nucleotides are TGCAGCGTCGGACAGGGGACAGATACGCAGTATTTT.